Below, 30 T cell receptor beta chains from the same sample are listed, as sequenced in a study of blood T cell repertoires in COVID-19. This table comes from immunoSEQ multiplex PCR, and its TCRdb copy is limited to in-frame clones, with some not included. The sample lists about 430,000 clones; approximately 90% were seen once. The sequenced sample consisted of PBMCs or T cells enriched from blood (not recorded which). The origin of the receptors is a woman aged 18-29 years who had been exposed to COVID-19.

The chain links TRBV30 to TRBJ2-5; a weak D match, TRBD1 (6 bases). The length of the CDR3 is 14 residues. Trimming cost V 2 bases and J 5 bases, with 15 bases left between them. Germline V lookup: CDR1 GTSNPN, CDR2 SVGIG (reference sequence). The CDR3 sequence: CAWSRYGQIETQYF. Here the CDR3 DNA reads TGTGCCTGGAGTAGGTATGGACAGATTGAGACCCAGTACTTC.

The V and J genes are TRBV5-5 and TRBJ2-2; a weak D match, TRBD1 (6 bases). The ends were cut back, 4 bases at V and 4 bases at J, with 17 bases in the middle. This CDR3 contains 16 residues. The germline V gene encodes CDR1 SGHKS and CDR2 YYEKEE (reference sequence). The CDR3 region has the DNA TGTGCCAGCAGCCTCAGTACGGGACACCTCACCGGGGAGCTGTTTTTT. The encoded protein is CASSLSTGHLTGELFF.

The J gene is TRBJ1-4, the V gene TRBV2; 7 nucleotides align to TRBD1. CDR1 and CDR2 (germline): SNHLY, FYNNEI. This CDR3 region has 15 residues. J lost 8 bases, V lost 6 bases, and 12 bases had no gene match. CDR3 loop: CASRKWDSQGEKLFF. The CDR3 bases are TGTGCCAGCAGAAAATGGGACAGCCAGGGGGAAAAACTGTTTTTT.

The chain has TRBV7-2 and TRBJ2-1, with unresolved D. The V gene's germline CDR1 is SGHTA and CDR2 FQGNSA. The CDR3 is 14 residues long. V lost 4 bases and J lost 0, with 7 bases in between. CDR3 amino acids: CASSSRNSYNEQFF. For the CDR3, the DNA is TGTGCCAGCAGCTCCCGTAACTCCTACAATGAGCAGTTCTTC.

The chain combines TRBV27 with TRBJ1-5, with a tentative D call TRBD1 (5 bases). Deletions cut 8 bases from V and 2 bases from J, with 13 bases between. This CDR3 contains 14 residues. Per the germline V gene, CDR1 is MNHEY and CDR2 is SMNVEV (reference sequence). The CDR3 DNA is TGTGCCAGCCAAAGCTGGGGGGGCAATCAGCCCCAGCATTTT. It translates to CASQSWGGNQPQHF.

The genes are TRBV25-1 and TRBJ2-7, with 7 bases aligning to TRBD2. V shed 6 bases and J 2 bases; nucleotides not matched to a gene: 10. The CDR3 is 15 residues long. Germline values: CDR1 MGHDK, CDR2 SYGVNS. CDR3 coding DNA: TGTGCCAGCAGCGGGGCGGCGGGAGAAACCTACGAGCAGTACTTC. The encoded protein is CASSGAAGETYEQYF.

CDR3 sequence: CASSRGENTEAFF. CDR3 bases: TGTGCCAGCAGCCGGGGGGAGAACACTGAAGCTTTCTTT. V gene TRBV2 combines with J gene TRBJ1-1, with D perhaps matching TRBD1 (5 bases). This CDR3 spans 13 amino acids. Germline V gene sequence: CDR1 SNHLY, CDR2 FYNNEI. Trimming cost V 6 bases and J 1 base, with 9 bases left between them.

This chain links TRBV4-3 with TRBJ2-4; possible D gene TRBD1, 6 bases. The V and J ends lost 0 bases and 4 bases respectively, with 10 bases between them. CDR1 and CDR2 from the germline V gene are LGHNA and YSLEER. This CDR3 has 15 amino acids. The CDR3 DNA is TGCGCCAGCAGCCAAGATAGGACAGAAAAAAACATTCAGTACTTC. It encodes CASSQDRTEKNIQYF.

The chain carries TRBV12-3 or TRBV12-4 and TRBJ2-7; possibly TRBD2 for D (7 bases). Trimming pared 8 bases from V and 3 bases from J, leaving 14 bases between. CDR3 length: 13 residues. CDR3 DNA: TGTGCCAGCGGGGGGGACAACAACTACGAGCAGTACTTC. It encodes CASGGDNNYEQYF.

Only one count was recorded for this clone. This chain connects TRBV7-2 to TRBJ1-5; D is perhaps TRBD1 (6 bases). Trimming removed 4 bases from V and 1 base from J, with 23 bases in between. Germline lookup yields CDR1 SGHTA and CDR2 FQGNSA. The CDR3 sequence is 19 residues long. The CDR3 DNA is TGTGCCAGCAGCTCTCTCCCGGGGGGCGAGGAGATGAGCAATCAGCCCCAGCATTTT. Its translation is CASSSLPGGEEMSNQPQHF.

This chain joins TRBV5-1 and TRBJ1-4; 9 bases are shared with TRBD1. CDR3 length: 13 residues. The V gene end was trimmed by 5 bases and the J gene end by 6 bases; junction bases not matched to a gene: 2. Germline-derived CDR1 and CDR2 are SGHRS and YFSETQ. DNA for the CDR3: TGCGCCAGCAGACAGGGGGCGGATGAAAAACTGTTTTTT. Translating gives CASRQGADEKLFF.

The chain combines TRBV7-9 with TRBJ2-1; D uncertain. V lost 4 bases, J lost 7 bases, and 14 bases lay in between. Per the germline V gene, CDR1 is SEHNR and CDR2 is FQNEAQ (reference sequence). The CDR3 consists of 14 residues. CDR3 DNA: TGTGCCAGCAGCTCTGTTCTTTCGGTGAATGAGCAGTTCTTC. The encoded protein is CASSSVLSVNEQFF. Combining the CDR3 with reference TRBV7-9 and TRBJ2-1 gives the whole variable domain DTGVSQNPRHKITKRGQNVTFRCDPISEHNRLYWYRQTLGQGPEFLTYFQNEAQLEKSRLLSDRFSAERPKGSFSTLEIQRTEQGDSAMYLCASSSVLSVNEQFFGPGTRLTVL.

The V gene is TRBV3-1 (or the pseudogene TRBV3-2), the J gene TRBJ2-1; 8 nucleotides agree with TRBD1. Germline V gives CDR1 LGHDT, CDR2 YNNKEL (reference sequence). J lost 2 bases, V lost 4 bases, and 4 bases had no gene match. The CDR3 is 15 amino acids. CDR3 in DNA: TGTGCCAGCAGCCCCGGACAGGGAGCCTACAATGAGCAGTTCTTC. It yields the protein CASSPGQGAYNEQFF.

The chain couples TRBV5-5 to TRBJ1-6; TRBD1 might be the D (6 bases). The CDR3 is made up of 16 amino acids. Per the germline V gene, CDR1 is SGHKS and CDR2 is YYEKEE (reference sequence). Between the trimmed V and J ends, which lost 4 bases and 9 bases, there was a span of 20 bases. CDR3 residues: CASSRPPGAGISPLHF. DNA for the CDR3: TGTGCCAGCAGCCGCCCCCCAGGGGCAGGGATTTCACCCCTCCACTTT. The variable domain in full, completed from reference TRBV5-5 and TRBJ1-6, reads DAGVTQSPTHLIKTRGQQVTLRCSPISGHKSVSWYQQVLGQGPQFIFQYYEKEERGRGNFPDRFSARQFPNYSSELNVNALLLGDSALYLCASSRPPGAGISPLHFGNGTRLTVT.

The V and J genes are TRBV6-5 and TRBJ2-7; 8 bases align to TRBD1. There are 15 residues in the CDR3. The V gene end was trimmed by 2 bases and the J gene end by 3 bases; junction bases not matched to a gene: 6. The germline V gene encodes CDR1 MNHEY and CDR2 SVGAGI. CDR3 in DNA: TGTGCCAGCAGTTACGGGACAGGCGTTTACTACGAGCAGTACTTC. As protein: CASSYGTGVYYEQYF.

The chain combines TRBV7-2 with TRBJ1-2, with D maybe TRBD1 (5 bases). Per germline, CDR1 SGHTA and CDR2 FQGNSA. Trimming left V 1 base short and J 7 bases short, with 16 bases between. There are 15 residues in the CDR3. CDR3 sequence: CASSLGPGGGTGYTF. CDR3 nucleotide sequence: TGTGCCAGCAGCTTAGGGCCAGGCGGAGGGACTGGCTACACCTTC.

V usage is TRBV28 and J usage is TRBJ1-6; D remains unclear. This CDR3 has 12 amino acids. Germline CDR1 MDHEN, CDR2 SYDVKM. The V gene lost 6 bases and the J gene lost 5 bases, with 5 bases spanning the gap. The CDR3 is CASRQNNSPLHF. The CDR3 DNA sequence: TGTGCCAGCAGACAGAATAATTCACCCCTCCACTTT. Together with reference TRBV28 and TRBJ1-6, the CDR3 gives the full variable domain: DVKVTQSSRYLVKRTGEKVFLECVQDMDHENMFWYRQDPGLGLRLIYFSYDVKMKEKGDIPEGYSVSREKKERFSLILESASTNQTSMYLCASRQNNSPLHFGNGTRLTVT.

The chain couples TRBV7-3 to TRBJ2-1; the D gene is possibly TRBD1 (5 bases). The CDR3 is 16 amino acids. The germline V gene encodes CDR1 SGHTA and CDR2 FQGTGA. Trimming pared 5 bases from V and 2 bases from J, leaving 16 bases between. The CDR3 sequence is CASSDSPLGPYNEQFF. Here the CDR3 DNA reads TGTGCCAGCAGCGATTCTCCGCTGGGGCCCTACAATGAGCAGTTCTTC. The variable domain in full, completed from reference TRBV7-3 and TRBJ2-1, reads GAGVSQTPSNKVTEKGKYVELRCDPISGHTALYWYRQSLGQGPEFLIYFQGTGAADDSGLPNDRFFAVRPEGSVSTLKIQRTERGDSAVYLCASSDSPLGPYNEQFFGPGTRLTVL.

The chain recombines TRBV9 with TRBJ2-7; 7 bases fit TRBD1. Germline CDR1 SGDLS, CDR2 YYNGEE. The CDR3 totals 12 residues. The junction had 6 bases not matched to a gene; V was cut back by 7 bases and J by 5 bases. The CDR3 DNA reads as TGTGCCAGCGGCCGACAGGGAAACGAGCAGTACTTC. Translated: CASGRQGNEQYF.

The chain links TRBV21-1 to TRBJ2-3; the table's D call TRBD2 went unverified against the DNA. TRBV21-1 is assigned pseudogene status. The CDR3 covers 17 residues. CDR3 protein: CASTIRTSYPITDTQYF. As DNA, the CDR3 is TGTGCCAGCACCATACGGACTAGCTATCCTATTACAGATACGCAGTATTTT.

The gene calls are TRBV7-9 and TRBJ1-4, with TRBD1 matching over 8 bases. The ends lost 8 bases at V and 8 bases at J; junction bases unmatched: 10. The germline V gene encodes CDR1 SEHNR and CDR2 FQNEAQ (reference sequence). The CDR3 covers 14 residues. This CDR3 reads CASRPTGDNEKLFF. CDR3 bases: TGTGCCAGCCGGCCGACAGGGGATAACGAAAAACTGTTTTTT.

This chain joins TRBV9 and TRBJ2-1, with 8 bases fitting TRBD2. This CDR3 is 15 amino acids long. J lost 5 bases, V lost 1 base, and 5 bases had no gene match. Germline V CDR1 and CDR2: SGDLS, YYNGEE. DNA for the CDR3: TGTGCCAGCAGCGTAAGCGGGGGCCCCAACAATGAGCAGTTCTTC. Protein: CASSVSGGPNNEQFF.

The chain has TRBV28 and TRBJ1-5; possibly TRBD1 for D (6 bases). Trimming shortened V by 4 bases and J by 6 bases, and 13 bases separated the two germline ends. The CDR3 consists of 14 residues. The germline gives CDR1 MDHEN, CDR2 SYDVKM. The DNA of the CDR3 is TGTGCCAGCAGTTCCGCAACAGGGAGTCAGCCCCAGCATTTT. It translates to CASSSATGSQPQHF.

This clone was observed a few times. V is TRBV19 and J is TRBJ2-1; 11 bases align to TRBD1. Germline V gives CDR1 LNHDA, CDR2 SQIVND (reference sequence). This CDR3 comprises 17 residues. Trimming cost V 5 bases and J 4 bases; bases outside gene matches: 10. The DNA of the CDR3 is TGTGCCAGTAGTCGAAAGGACAGGGGGCTACAATACAATGAGCAGTTCTTC. Translated: CASSRKDRGLQYNEQFF.

The chain uses TRBV28 and TRBJ2-7; TRBD2 might be the D (7 bases). The CDR3 covers 14 residues. Germline CDR1 is MDHEN and CDR2 is SYDVKM. Deletions cut 9 bases from V and 4 bases from J, with 19 bases between. CDR3 sequence: CASLGGPGRYEQYF. The CDR3 DNA sequence: TGTGCCAGTCTCGGGGGGCCGGGTCGGTACGAGCAGTACTTC. The variable domain in full, with the rest retrieved from reference TRBV28 and TRBJ2-7, is DVKVTQSSRYLVKRTGEKVFLECVQDMDHENMFWYRQDPGLGLRLIYFSYDVKMKEKGDIPEGYSVSREKKERFSLILESASTNQTSMYLCASLGGPGRYEQYFGPGTRLTVT.

The chain links TRBV28 to TRBJ1-6; D is undetermined. Trimming removed 3 bases at V and 6 bases at J, with 9 bases between. Germline V gene sequence: CDR1 MDHEN, CDR2 SYDVKM. This CDR3 spans 14 amino acids. CDR3 protein: CASSFGLFNSPLHF. The CDR3 nucleotides read TGTGCCAGCAGTTTCGGACTTTTTAATTCACCCCTCCACTTT.

The rearrangement uses TRBV11-2 and TRBJ2-3, with TRBD2 as a possible D gene (5 bases). V lost 7 bases and J lost 0, with 17 bases in between. The CDR3 is made up of 16 amino acids. Germline V gives CDR1 SGHAT, CDR2 FQNNGV. CDR3 nucleotides: TGTGCCAGCACACATTGGGAGCAACCAAGCACAGATACGCAGTATTTT. Protein sequence: CASTHWEQPSTDTQYF.

The V call is TRBV29-1, the J call TRBJ2-3; maybe TRBD1 (5 bases). Per the germline V gene, CDR1 is SQVTM and CDR2 is ANQGSEA. Trimming stripped 5 bases from V and 7 bases from J, with 10 bases between. The CDR3 is made up of 11 amino acids. The CDR3 reads CSVFRQYTQYF. The CDR3 DNA sequence: TGCAGCGTTTTCCGACAGTATACGCAGTATTTT.

The table lists this clone with a count of one. V and J are TRBV4-1 and TRBJ2-3; 14 bases fit TRBD2. CDR1 is MGHRA and CDR2 is YSYEKL in the germline V gene. The CDR3 extends over 17 amino acids. The junction had 4 bases not matched to a gene; V was cut back by 0 bases and J by 5 bases. CDR3 bases: TGCGCCAGCAGCCAAGAAGGACTAGCGGGGGGAGGAGATACGCAGTATTTT. This encodes CASSQEGLAGGGDTQYF.

The DNA of the CDR3 is TGTGCCAGCACCTCCTTCCGGACAGGGGCAAACCCGGCTGAAGCTTTCTTT. It specifies CASTSFRTGANPAEAFF. The chain joins TRBV28 to TRBJ1-1, with TRBD1 identical over 9 bases. V lost 7 bases to trimming and J lost 6 bases; unmatched junction nucleotides: 18. The germline V gene encodes CDR1 MDHEN and CDR2 SYDVKM. The CDR3 covers 17 residues.